The entry below gives a single T cell receptor (beta chain) sequence along with its context. These data belong to a study of cytomegalovirus exposure and HLA in healthy donors. The PCR contained 60 Vbeta and 13 Jbeta primers. TCRdb's table, derived via immunoSEQ multiplex PCR, lists solely in-frame clones and lacks some. The top ten hold 2.5% to 3.5% of the sample, which has about 150,000 clones, around 65% seen once. Trimming pared 5 bases from V and 4 bases from J, leaving 17 bases between. The CDR3 totals 14 residues. CDR1 and CDR2 (germline): GTSNPN, SVGIG (reference sequence). What was sequenced was PBMCs. The sequence was collected from a woman between 25 and 40 years old in good health and CMV-seropositive. The V gene is TRBV30, the J gene TRBJ1-1, with D possibly being TRBD1 (6 bases). CDR3 sequence reads: CAWVIRGRVTEAFF. The DNA for the CDR3 is TGTGCCTGGGTTATCAGGGGTCGAGTCACTGAAGCTTTCTTT.